Shown below are 9 T cell receptor beta chains from a single sample sequenced in a study of type 1 regulatory T cells. The antigens these receptors bind are not known. In TCRdb, the reads were re-called with MiXCR into one record per CDR3 protein. The top ten hold approximately 8% of the sample, which has tens of thousands of distinct CDR3 sequences, 10% to 15% seen once. Input material: cultured non-Tr1 T cells, either the whole culture or a sorted T cell fraction (not recorded which). The source of these receptors is a human donor in good health.

At least ten counts were recorded for this clonotype. The chain couples TRBV10-3 to TRBJ2-3; D remains ambiguous. The CDR3 is 14 amino acids. V dropped 3 bases and J dropped 2 bases, with 9 bases sitting between them. Germline V gene sequence: CDR1 ENHRY, CDR2 SYGVKD. CDR3 region: CAISDSSATDTQYF. For the CDR3, the DNA is TGTGCCATCAGTGACTCGTCGGCCACAGATACGCAGTATTTT.

In this sample, this clonotype turned up many times. This sequence joins TRBV21-1 and TRBJ1-1. TRBV21-1 is recorded as a pseudogene. This CDR3 has 10 amino acids. CDR3 DNA: TGTGCCAGCAGAGCCTCTGAAGCTTTCTTT. It codes for CASRASEAFF.

This clonotype was recorded many times. This rearrangement joins TRBV5-1 to TRBJ2-1, with D unclear. Germline lookup yields CDR1 SGHRS and CDR2 YFSETQ. Trimming shortened V by 0 bases and J by 0 bases, and 7 bases separated the two germline ends. This CDR3 is built from 15 residues. CDR3 amino acids: CASSLEPSSYNEQFF. The CDR3 DNA is TGCGCCAGCAGCTTGGAACCCAGCTCCTACAATGAGCAGTTCTTC.

This clonotype was seen repeatedly, ten times or more. CDR3 protein: CSARLQGAQSNQPQHF. In nucleotides, the CDR3 is TGCAGTGCTAGACTACAGGGGGCGCAGAGCAATCAGCCCCAGCATTTT. This chain links TRBV20-1 with TRBJ1-5, with 9 bases fitting TRBD1. From germline, CDR1 is DFQATT and CDR2 SNEGSKA (reference sequence). Trimming at V came to 2 bases and at J to 1 base, leaving 6 bases not matched to a gene. The CDR3 is made up of 16 amino acids.

As for this clonotype: This may stem from a read error, because a much larger clone lies one nucleotide away. As the CDR3 is not closed by the conserved phenylalanine or tryptophan, this likely results from a read error. The chain joins TRBV7-6 to TRBJ2-1, with D possibly being TRBD2 (5 bases). V was trimmed by 5 bases and J by 6 bases, leaving 11 bases between them. Germline CDR1 reads SGHVS; CDR2 reads FNYEAQ. CDR3 length equals 13 residues. This chain's CDR3 is CASSLIEGNEQFL. The CDR3 nucleotides are TGTGCCAGCAGCCTTATAGAGGGCAATGAGCAGTTCCTC.

The table lists this clonotype with many counts. The V gene is TRBV12-3 or TRBV12-4, the J gene TRBJ1-4; D possibly corresponds to TRBD1 (6 bases). CDR3 size: 16 residues. V lost 3 bases and J 10 bases, leaving 21 bases between the germline ends. The CDR3 DNA sequence: TGTGCCAGCAGTTTTATTAGCGGGACACCGTCGGCAAAACTGTTTTTT. Translating gives CASSFISGTPSAKLFF.

In this sample, this clonotype turned up a few times. CDR3 region: CSASETTGRAFF. The CDR3 DNA follows: TGCAGTGCTAGCGAAACTACAGGGCGTGCTTTCTTT. The V call is TRBV20-1, the J call TRBJ1-1; the D gene is possibly TRBD1 (6 bases). Germline V gives CDR1 DFQATT, CDR2 SNEGSKA (reference sequence). The CDR3 covers 12 residues. With 3 bases removed from V and 11 bases from J, the gap between germline ends came to 16 bases.

Ten or more counts support this clonotype. J is TRBJ2-3 and V is TRBV20-1; D ambiguous. This CDR3 region has 14 residues. Germline-derived CDR1 and CDR2 are DFQATT and SNEGSKA (reference sequence). The germline V and J ends were trimmed by 5 bases and 1 base, with 13 bases remaining between them. The CDR3 DNA reads as TGCAGTGCTGAGCCCCCCACCCGCACAGATACGCAGTATTTT. Amino acid sequence: CSAEPPTRTDTQYF.

The genes are TRBV5-1 and TRBJ2-5, with TRBD2 identical over 11 bases. Trimming cost V 2 bases and J 2 bases; bases outside gene matches: 11. CDR3 length: 18 residues. Germline V CDR1 and CDR2: SGHRS, YFSETQ. The CDR3 DNA reads as TGCGCCAGCAGCTTATATGGGCTAGCGGGAGGTCTACAAGAGACCCAGTACTTC. Amino acids: CASSLYGLAGGLQETQYF.